The rows below give T cell receptor beta chains drawn from one sample of a study of glioma-infiltrating T cells after dendritic cell vaccination. Data came from immunoSEQ multiplex PCR; TCRdb stores just in-frame clones and leaves some out. Of 90,000 to 100,000 clones detected, roughly 83% appear once; the ten largest clones hold roughly 5.6%. The material sequenced was blood, taken before dendritic cell vaccination. The receptor set was obtained from a human donor with glioblastoma. The CDR3 runs from the conserved cysteine through the conserved F or W. A D gene is named only where the DNA matches it firmly. Size is stated for part of the rows, as once, few or many counts, or as a class when the clone is expanded.

V: TRBV9
D: NA
J: TRBJ2-1
size: NA
CDR3: CASRPLAAYNEQFF
DNA: TGTGCCAGCAGGCCGCTAGCCGCCTACAATGAGCAGTTCTTC

V: TRBV30
D: NA
J: TRBJ2-1
size: NA
CDR3: CAWSVRSSGEQFF
DNA: TGTGCCTGGAGTGTCCGCAGTTCAGGTGAGCAGTTCTTC

V: TRBV7-6
D: TRBD1
J: TRBJ1-1
size: NA
CDR3: CASSPNRGGNTEAFF
DNA: TGTGCCAGCAGCCCAAACAGGGGAGGGAACACTGAAGCTTTCTTT

V: TRBV4-2
D: TRBD2
J: TRBJ2-5
size: NA
CDR3: CASSPRRDSGGEETQYF
DNA: TGTGCCAGCAGCCCCCGCAGGGATAGCGGGGGCGAAGAGACCCAGTACTTC

V: TRBV19
D: NA
J: TRBJ1-2
size: NA
CDR3: CASSISSGLHRESSGYTF
DNA: TGTGCCAGTAGTATAAGTTCAGGGCTACATCGGGAGTCGAGTGGCTACACCTTC

V: TRBV5-4
D: NA
J: TRBJ2-7
size: NA
CDR3: CAIKFFGRVVMQYF
DNA: TGTGCCATCAAGTTTTTTGGTCGGGTGGTTATGCAGTACTTC

V: TRBV11-2
D: TRBD2
J: TRBJ2-7
size: NA
CDR3: CASSQTSGTSYEQYF
DNA: TGTGCCAGCAGCCAGACTAGCGGGACCTCCTACGAGCAGTACTTC

V: TRBV7-7
D: NA
J: TRBJ2-5
size: NA
CDR3: CASSRDYGETQYF
DNA: TGTGCTAGCAGCCGCGATTATGGAGAGACCCAGTACTTC

V: TRBV30
D: TRBD1
J: TRBJ1-1
size: NA
CDR3: CAWSKGAGAFF
DNA: TGTGCCTGGAGCAAGGGGGCGGGAGCTTTCTTT

V: TRBV4-2
D: NA
J: TRBJ2-1
size: NA
CDR3: CASSLHSGGEQFF
DNA: TGTGCCAGCAGCCTTCATAGCGGAGGTGAGCAGTTCTTC

V: TRBV28
D: TRBD2
J: TRBJ2-7
size: NA
CDR3: CASTPGGGPYEQYF
DNA: TGTGCCAGCACACCGGGGGGGGGACCGTACGAGCAGTACTTC

V: TRBV2
D: TRBD1
J: TRBJ1-5
size: NA
CDR3: CASSGTGDNQPQHF
DNA: TGTGCCAGCAGTGGGACAGGCGACAATCAGCCCCAGCATTTT

V: TRBV2
D: NA
J: TRBJ2-7
size: many
CDR3: CASSVGLYEQYF
DNA: TGTGCCAGCAGTGTCGGACTCTACGAGCAGTACTTC

V: TRBV30
D: NA
J: TRBJ2-2
size: NA
CDR3: CAWGAPNTGELFF
DNA: TGTGCCTGGGGGGCGCCGAACACCGGGGAGCTGTTTTTT

V: TRBV7-9
D: NA
J: TRBJ1-1
size: NA
CDR3: CASSLVELSNTEAFF
DNA: TGTGCCAGCAGCTTAGTAGAGTTATCGAACACTGAAGCTTTCTTT

V: TRBV5-1
D: NA
J: TRBJ1-1
size: NA
CDR3: CASSLAFQSAEAFF
DNA: TGCGCCAGCAGCTTGGCCTTTCAGAGCGCTGAAGCTTTCTTT

V: TRBV5-1
D: TRBD1
J: TRBJ2-7
size: NA
CDR3: CASSFGLGTGGLHEQYF
DNA: TGCGCCAGCAGCTTCGGGCTGGGGACAGGGGGCCTCCACGAGCAGTACTTC

V: TRBV6-1
D: NA
J: TRBJ2-3
size: NA
CDR3: CASSARDTAYF
DNA: TGTGCCAGCAGTGCCCGGGACACAGCGTATTTT

V: TRBV6-5
D: TRBD1
J: TRBJ2-7
size: NA
CDR3: CASSKPTGGSYEQYF
DNA: TGTGCCAGCAGCAAACCTACAGGGGGCAGTTACGAGCAGTACTTC

V: TRBV5-1
D: NA
J: TRBJ1-5
size: NA
CDR3: CASSSTGDRNQPQHF
DNA: TGCGCCAGCAGCTCAACAGGTGATCGGAATCAGCCCCAGCATTTT

V: TRBV6-5
D: NA
J: TRBJ1-1
size: NA
CDR3: CASRAQGYSEAFF
DNA: TGTGCCAGCAGGGCCCAGGGGTATTCGGAAGCTTTCTTT

V: TRBV6-1
D: NA
J: TRBJ1-2
size: NA
CDR3: CASSGGRGGINYGYTF
DNA: TGTGCCAGCAGTGGTGGCCGAGGGGGTATCAACTATGGCTACACCTTC

V: TRBV27
D: TRBD1
J: TRBJ2-2
size: NA
CDR3: CASSTFTGGSNTGELFF
DNA: TGTGCCAGCAGCACCTTTACAGGGGGGAGTAACACCGGGGAGCTGTTTTTT

V: TRBV29-1
D: NA
J: TRBJ2-6
size: NA
CDR3: CSVAQTGANVLTF
DNA: TGCAGCGTTGCCCAGACTGGGGCCAACGTCCTGACTTTC

V: TRBV5-1
D: TRBD1
J: TRBJ2-7
size: NA
CDR3: CASSLGQGAYEQYF
DNA: TGCGCCAGCAGCTTGGGGCAGGGGGCTTACGAGCAGTACTTC

V: TRBV9
D: NA
J: TRBJ2-3
size: NA
CDR3: CASSATSGTQYF
DNA: TGTGCCAGCAGCGCGACTAGTGGCACGCAGTATTTT

V: TRBV6-1
D: NA
J: TRBJ2-6
size: NA
CDR3: CASSGGGRGANVLTF
DNA: TGTGCCAGCAGTGGTGGAGGGCGTGGGGCCAACGTCCTGACTTTC

V: TRBV5-1
D: NA
J: TRBJ2-5
size: NA
CDR3: CASSRDINKTQYF
DNA: TGCGCCAGCAGCCGGGACATTAATAAGACCCAGTACTTC

V: TRBV5-1
D: TRBD1
J: TRBJ1-1
size: NA
CDR3: CASSLGLTGGGNTEAFF
DNA: TGCGCCAGCAGCTTGGGTCTTACAGGGGGAGGGAACACTGAAGCTTTCTTT

V: TRBV10-2
D: NA
J: TRBJ1-1
size: NA
CDR3: CASSLTYNTEAFF
DNA: TGCGCCAGCAGCCTGACTTATAACACTGAAGCTTTCTTT

V: TRBV6-5
D: NA
J: TRBJ1-3
size: NA
CDR3: CASTTWTAGNTIYF
DNA: TGTGCCAGCACAACCTGGACAGCCGGAAACACCATATATTTT

V: TRBV28
D: NA
J: TRBJ1-3
size: NA
CDR3: CASSLGGSSGNTIYF
DNA: TGTGCCAGCAGTTTGGGGGGTTCCTCTGGAAACACCATATATTTT

V: TRBV29-1
D: TRBD1
J: TRBJ2-5
size: NA
CDR3: CSVNRGLGETQYF
DNA: TGCAGCGTGAACAGGGGGCTAGGGGAGACCCAGTACTTC